This T cell receptor beta chain was identified in a study of blood T cells in healthy people across ages. Using a J-beta primer mix together with a sample-barcoded 5' primer, a second PCR was run for about 6 to 12 cycles. One entry per CDR3 protein results from TCRdb running MiXCR on the 5' RACE reads. Among 850,000 to 1,100,000 distinct CDR3 sequences listed, approximately 38% were seen once. The V gene end was trimmed by 5 bases and the J gene end by 3 bases; junction bases not matched to a gene: 5. Germline CDR1 is SGHRS and CDR2 is YFSETQ. The CDR3 runs 15 residues. This TCR came from a man aged 18 to 30 in good health. Sequenced: blood. V is TRBV5-1 and J is TRBJ2-1, with 10 bases aligning to TRBD2. DNA for the CDR3: TGCGCCAGCAGGGCTAGCGGGGGATTCTACAATGAGCAGTTCTTC. It encodes CASRASGGFYNEQFF.